This TCR beta chain emerged from a study of human T cells and chemical hapten exposure. Across the study: Researchers reported sensitizing a roughly 2 cm by roughly 2 cm upper inner arm skin site with 2% DPC.

Time point meaning: patch test 2, 6 weeks after DPC sensitization. Treatment of the sample: therapeutic diphenylcyclopropenone sensitization with weekly scalp DPC. Unique molecular identifiers were affixed to discrete cDNA molecules within the library. TCRdb passed the RACE reads through MiXCR, listing each CDR3 protein once. Of tens of thousands of distinct CDR3 sequences listed, about 6.3% were seen once; the top ten hold 1% to 1.5%. The germline V and J ends were trimmed by 7 bases and 0 bases, with 21 bases remaining between them. The CDR3 extends over 17 amino acids. This clonotype showed up many times.

The sequence was obtained from a woman aged 25 to 39 with alopecia areata. Some clones in this sample may be carry-over from other donors' samples. The chain uses TRBV12-3 or TRBV12-4 and TRBJ1-1, with D unclear. Sequenced here: whole blood, sampled in connection with sensitization to the hapten diphenylcyclopropenone (DPC). CDR3 DNA: TGTGCCAGCAAATTCGGGGAGGTAGGGAATATGAACACTGAAGCTTTCTTT. It codes for CASKFGEVGNMNTEAFF.